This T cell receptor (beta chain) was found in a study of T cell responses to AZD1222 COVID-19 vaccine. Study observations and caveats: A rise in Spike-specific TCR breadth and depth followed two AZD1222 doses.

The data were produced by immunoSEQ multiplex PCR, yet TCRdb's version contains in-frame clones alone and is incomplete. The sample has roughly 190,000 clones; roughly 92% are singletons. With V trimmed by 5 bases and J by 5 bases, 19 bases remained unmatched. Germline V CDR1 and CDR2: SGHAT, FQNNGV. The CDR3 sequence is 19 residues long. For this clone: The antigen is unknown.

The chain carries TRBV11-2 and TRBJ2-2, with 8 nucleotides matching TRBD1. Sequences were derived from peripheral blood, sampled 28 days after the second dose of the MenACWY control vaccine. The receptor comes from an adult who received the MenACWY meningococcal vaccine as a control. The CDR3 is CASSERTGIAGTKTGELFF. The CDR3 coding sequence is TGTGCCAGCAGCGAACGGACAGGGATTGCGGGAACTAAAACCGGGGAGCTGTTTTTT.